At least ten counts were recorded for the clone carrying this T cell receptor beta chain. Unique molecular identifiers featured in how the TCRbeta library was prepared. One entry per CDR3 protein results from TCRdb running MiXCR on the PCR reads. The sample comprises a few hundred thousand distinct CDR3 sequences, 11% of which are singletons, and about 5% rests with the top ten. The data belong to a study of T-cell reconstitution after alpha-beta-depleted transplantation in children. CDR1 KGHDR and CDR2 SFDVKD come from the germline V gene. Trimming removed 5 bases at V and 0 bases at J, with 6 bases between. This CDR3 has 14 residues.

Here the sequenced sample was PBMCs from the stem cell graft donor, taken from the stem cell graft. The chain has TRBV24-1 and TRBJ2-2; no reliable D call. The receptor was derived from a human donor who donated a stem cell graft to a child with acute myeloid leukemia. The CDR3 protein is CATSGRTNTGELFF. In nucleotides, the CDR3 is TGTGCCACCAGTGGCCGGACGAACACCGGGGAGCTGTTTTTT.